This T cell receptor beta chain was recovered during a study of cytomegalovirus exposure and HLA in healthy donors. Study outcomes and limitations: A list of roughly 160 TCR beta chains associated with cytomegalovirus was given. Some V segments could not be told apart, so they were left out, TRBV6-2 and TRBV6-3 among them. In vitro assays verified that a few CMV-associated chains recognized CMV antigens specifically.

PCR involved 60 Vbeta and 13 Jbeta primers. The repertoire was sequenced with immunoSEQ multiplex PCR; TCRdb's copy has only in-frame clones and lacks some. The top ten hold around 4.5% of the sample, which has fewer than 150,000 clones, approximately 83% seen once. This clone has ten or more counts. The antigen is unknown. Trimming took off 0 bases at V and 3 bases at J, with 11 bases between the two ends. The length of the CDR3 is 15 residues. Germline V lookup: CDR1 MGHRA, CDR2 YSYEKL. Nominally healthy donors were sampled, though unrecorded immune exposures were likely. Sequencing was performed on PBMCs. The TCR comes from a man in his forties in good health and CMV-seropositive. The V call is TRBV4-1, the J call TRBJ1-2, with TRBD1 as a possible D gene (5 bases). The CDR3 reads CASSQDTPGYYGYTF. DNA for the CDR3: TGCGCCAGCAGCCAAGATACTCCAGGGTACTATGGCTACACCTTC.